The TCR beta chain described here comes from a study of T cells in Graves' hyperthyroidism and ophthalmopathy. Whole-study context: Peripheral blood sampling occurred at initial diagnosis, before any treatment.

Thyroid ultrasound and orbital computed tomography, with clinical symptoms and serum thyroxine and TRAb, informed diagnoses. The CDR3 extends over 16 amino acids. Trimming pared 3 bases from V and 1 base from J, leaving 16 bases between. The germline CDR1 and CDR2 sequences are SGDLS and YYNGEE. There were TCR beta CDR3 regions amplified from RNA transcripts. Primed by the HTBI set, a first-round RT-PCR was run on the TCR CDR3. TCRdb re-derived calls from the multiplex PCR reads in MiXCR, one entry per CDR3 protein. The sample consists of hundreds of thousands of distinct CDR3 sequences, just under 20% of them appearing once. Study-wide findings and caveats: Model predictions of ophthalmopathy came a median approximately 6.8 months before onset.

In the case of this clonotype: Its antigen is unidentified.

Sequenced material: blood. This rearrangement joins TRBV9 to TRBJ1-1; maybe TRBD1 (5 bases). This TCR came from a man aged 35-49 years with Graves' ophthalmopathy. CDR3 nucleotides: TGTGCCAGCAGCGACACCCCGACAGAGCCGAACACTGAAGCTTTCTTT. This gives the protein CASSDTPTEPNTEAFF.